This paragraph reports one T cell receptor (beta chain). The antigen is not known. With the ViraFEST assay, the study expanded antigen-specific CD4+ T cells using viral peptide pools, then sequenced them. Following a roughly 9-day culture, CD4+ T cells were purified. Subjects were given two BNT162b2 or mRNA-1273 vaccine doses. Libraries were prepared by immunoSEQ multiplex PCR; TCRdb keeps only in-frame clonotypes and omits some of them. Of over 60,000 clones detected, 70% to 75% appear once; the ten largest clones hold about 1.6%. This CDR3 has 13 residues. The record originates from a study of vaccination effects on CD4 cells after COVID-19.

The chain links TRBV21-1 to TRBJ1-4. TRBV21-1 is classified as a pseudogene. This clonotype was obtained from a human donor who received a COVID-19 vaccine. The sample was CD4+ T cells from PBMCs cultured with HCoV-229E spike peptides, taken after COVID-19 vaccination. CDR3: CASPLRVREKLFF. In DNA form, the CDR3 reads TGTGCCAGTCCTCTTCGGGTCCGGGAAAAACTGTTTTTT.